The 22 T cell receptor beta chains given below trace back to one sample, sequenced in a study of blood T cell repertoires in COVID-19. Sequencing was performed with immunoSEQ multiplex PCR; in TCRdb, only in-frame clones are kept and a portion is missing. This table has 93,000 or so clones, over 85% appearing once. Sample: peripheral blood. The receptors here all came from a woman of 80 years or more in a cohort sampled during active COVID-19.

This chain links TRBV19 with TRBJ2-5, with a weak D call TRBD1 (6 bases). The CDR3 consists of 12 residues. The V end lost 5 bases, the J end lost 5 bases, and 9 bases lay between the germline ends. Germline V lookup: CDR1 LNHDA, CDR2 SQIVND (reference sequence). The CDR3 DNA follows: TGTGCCAGTAGTTCCCAGGGGGAGACCCAGTACTTC. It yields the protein CASSSQGETQYF.

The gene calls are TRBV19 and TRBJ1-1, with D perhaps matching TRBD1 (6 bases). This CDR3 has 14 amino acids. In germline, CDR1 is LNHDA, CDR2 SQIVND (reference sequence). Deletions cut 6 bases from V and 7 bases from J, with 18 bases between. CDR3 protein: CASRSQGGPDEAFF. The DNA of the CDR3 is TGTGCCAGTAGATCACAGGGTGGACCCGATGAAGCTTTCTTT.

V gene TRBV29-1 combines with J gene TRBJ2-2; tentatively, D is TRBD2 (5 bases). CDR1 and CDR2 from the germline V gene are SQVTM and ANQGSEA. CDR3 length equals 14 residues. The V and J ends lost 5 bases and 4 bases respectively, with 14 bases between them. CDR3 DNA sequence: TGCAGCGTTCGATGGAGGTTAAGCACCGGGGAGCTGTTTTTT. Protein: CSVRWRLSTGELFF.

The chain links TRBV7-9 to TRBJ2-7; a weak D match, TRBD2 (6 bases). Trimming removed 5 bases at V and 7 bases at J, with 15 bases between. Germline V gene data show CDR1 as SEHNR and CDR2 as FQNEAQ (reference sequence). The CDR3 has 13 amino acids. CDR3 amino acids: CASSENGSREQYF. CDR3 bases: TGTGCCAGCAGCGAGAACGGGAGTCGAGAGCAGTACTTC.

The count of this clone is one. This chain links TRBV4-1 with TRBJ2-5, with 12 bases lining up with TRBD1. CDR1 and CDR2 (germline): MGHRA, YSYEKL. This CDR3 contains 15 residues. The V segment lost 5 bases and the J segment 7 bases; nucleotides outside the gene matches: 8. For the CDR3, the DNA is TGCGCCAGCAGCGAGACGGGACAGGGGGCGGGGACCCAGTACTTC. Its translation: CASSETGQGAGTQYF.

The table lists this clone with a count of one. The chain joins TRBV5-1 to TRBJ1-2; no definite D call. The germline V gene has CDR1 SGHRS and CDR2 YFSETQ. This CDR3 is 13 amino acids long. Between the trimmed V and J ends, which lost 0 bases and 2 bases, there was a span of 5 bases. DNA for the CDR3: TGCGCCAGCAGCTTGGGCGGCAACTATGGCTACACCTTC. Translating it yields CASSLGGNYGYTF.

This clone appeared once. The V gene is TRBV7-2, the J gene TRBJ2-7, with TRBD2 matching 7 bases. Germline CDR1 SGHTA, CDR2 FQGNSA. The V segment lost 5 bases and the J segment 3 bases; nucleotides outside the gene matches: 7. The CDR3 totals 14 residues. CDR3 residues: CASSVRDYVYEQYF. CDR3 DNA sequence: TGTGCCAGCAGCGTCCGGGACTACGTCTACGAGCAGTACTTC.

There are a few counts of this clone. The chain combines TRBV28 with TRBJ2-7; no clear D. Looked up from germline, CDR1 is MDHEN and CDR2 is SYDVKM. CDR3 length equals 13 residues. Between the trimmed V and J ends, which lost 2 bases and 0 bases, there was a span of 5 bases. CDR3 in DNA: TGTGCCAGCAGTTTAACCAGCTCCTACGAGCAGTACTTC. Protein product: CASSLTSSYEQYF.

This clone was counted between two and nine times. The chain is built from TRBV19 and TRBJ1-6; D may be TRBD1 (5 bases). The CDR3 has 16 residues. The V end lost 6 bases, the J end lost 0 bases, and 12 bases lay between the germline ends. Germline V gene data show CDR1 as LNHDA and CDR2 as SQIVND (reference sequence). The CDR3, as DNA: TGTGCCAGTAGAGACAGCATGAGCTCCTATAATTCACCCCTCCACTTT. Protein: CASRDSMSSYNSPLHF.

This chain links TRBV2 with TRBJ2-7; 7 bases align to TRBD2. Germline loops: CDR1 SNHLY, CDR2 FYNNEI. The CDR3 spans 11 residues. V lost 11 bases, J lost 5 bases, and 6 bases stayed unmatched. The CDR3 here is CAGGREDEQYF. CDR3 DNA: TGTGCCGGAGGGAGGGAGGACGAGCAGTACTTC.

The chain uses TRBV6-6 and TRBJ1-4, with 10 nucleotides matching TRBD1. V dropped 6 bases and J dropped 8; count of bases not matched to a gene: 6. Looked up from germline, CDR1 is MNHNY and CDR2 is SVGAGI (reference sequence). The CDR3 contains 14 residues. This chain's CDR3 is CASRIWTGGEKLFF. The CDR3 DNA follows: TGTGCCAGCAGGATATGGACAGGGGGAGAAAAACTGTTTTTT.

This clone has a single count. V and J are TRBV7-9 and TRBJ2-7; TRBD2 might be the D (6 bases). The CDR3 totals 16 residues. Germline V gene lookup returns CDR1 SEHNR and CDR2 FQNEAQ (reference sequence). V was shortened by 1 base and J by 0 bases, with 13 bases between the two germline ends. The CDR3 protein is CASSLVVGLGSYEQYF. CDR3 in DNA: TGTGCCAGCAGCTTAGTCGTGGGACTTGGCTCCTACGAGCAGTACTTC.

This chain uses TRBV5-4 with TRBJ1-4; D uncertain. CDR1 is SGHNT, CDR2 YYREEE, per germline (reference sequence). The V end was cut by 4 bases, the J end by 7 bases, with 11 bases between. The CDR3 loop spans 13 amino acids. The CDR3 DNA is TGTGCCAGCAGCGGTTGGGAGGGTGAAAAACTGTTTTTT. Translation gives CASSGWEGEKLFF.

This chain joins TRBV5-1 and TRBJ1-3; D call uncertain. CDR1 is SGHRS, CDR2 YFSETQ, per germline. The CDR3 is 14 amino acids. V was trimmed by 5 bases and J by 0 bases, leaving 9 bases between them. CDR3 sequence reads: CASSFDNSGNTIYF. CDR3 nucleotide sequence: TGCGCCAGCAGTTTCGACAACTCTGGAAACACCATATATTTT.

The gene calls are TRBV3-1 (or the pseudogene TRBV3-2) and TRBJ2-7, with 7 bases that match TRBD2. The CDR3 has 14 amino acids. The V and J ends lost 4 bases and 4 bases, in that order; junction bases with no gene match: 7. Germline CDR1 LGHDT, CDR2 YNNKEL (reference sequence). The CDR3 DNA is TGTGCCAGCAGCCGGGGGGGGACCAGGTACGAGCAGTACTTC. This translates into CASSRGGTRYEQYF.

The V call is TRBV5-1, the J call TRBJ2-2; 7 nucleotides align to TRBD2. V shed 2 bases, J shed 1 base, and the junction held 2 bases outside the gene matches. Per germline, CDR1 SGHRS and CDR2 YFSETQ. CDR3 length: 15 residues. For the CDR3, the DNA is TGCGCCAGCAGCTTAGCTAGCGGGAACACCGGGGAGCTGTTTTTT. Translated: CASSLASGNTGELFF.

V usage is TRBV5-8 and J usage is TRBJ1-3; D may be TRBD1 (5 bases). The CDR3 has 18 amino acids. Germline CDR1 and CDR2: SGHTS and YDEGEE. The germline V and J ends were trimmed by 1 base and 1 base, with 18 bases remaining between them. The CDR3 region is CASSLSDGREGSGNTIYF. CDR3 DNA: TGTGCCAGCAGCTTGAGTGATGGCAGGGAAGGATCTGGAAACACCATATATTTT.

Here the CDR3 reads CASSLQGAVETQYF. In DNA form, the CDR3 reads TGTGCCAGCAGCTTACAGGGGGCCGTGGAGACCCAGTACTTC. The rearrangement uses TRBV7-9 and TRBJ2-5, with 8 bases identical to TRBD1. The V segment lost 2 bases and the J segment 5 bases; nucleotides outside the gene matches: 4. The CDR3 extends over 14 amino acids. Germline V gene data show CDR1 as SEHNR and CDR2 as FQNEAQ (reference sequence).

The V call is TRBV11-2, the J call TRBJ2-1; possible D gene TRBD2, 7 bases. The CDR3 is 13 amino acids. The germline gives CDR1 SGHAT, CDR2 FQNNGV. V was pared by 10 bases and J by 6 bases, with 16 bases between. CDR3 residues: CATRGAILNEQFF. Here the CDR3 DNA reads TGTGCCACCCGGGGGGCCATCCTCAATGAGCAGTTCTTC.

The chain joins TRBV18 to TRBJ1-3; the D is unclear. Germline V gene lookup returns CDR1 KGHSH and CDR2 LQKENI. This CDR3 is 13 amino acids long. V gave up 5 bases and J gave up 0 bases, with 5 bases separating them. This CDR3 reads CASSINSGNTIYF. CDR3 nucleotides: TGTGCCAGCTCAATTAACTCTGGAAACACCATATATTTT.

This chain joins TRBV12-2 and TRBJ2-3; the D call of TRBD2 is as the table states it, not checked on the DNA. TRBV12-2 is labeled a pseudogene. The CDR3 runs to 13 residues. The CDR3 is CASRHMRDDTQYF. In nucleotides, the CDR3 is TGTGCAAGTCGCCATATGCGGGACGATACGCAGTATTTT.

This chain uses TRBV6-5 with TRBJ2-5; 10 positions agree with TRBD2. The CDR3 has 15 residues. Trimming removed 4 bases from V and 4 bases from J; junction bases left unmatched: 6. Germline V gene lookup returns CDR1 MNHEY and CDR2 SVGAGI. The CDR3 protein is CASSFQRGGRETQYF. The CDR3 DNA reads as TGTGCCAGCAGTTTTCAGCGGGGGGGCCGAGAGACCCAGTACTTC.